Presented here are 19 T cell receptor beta chains from one specimen sequenced in a study of Ad26.COV2.S vaccination and SARS-CoV-2 variants. Treatment indicated: roughly 20 received Ad26.COV2.S at low or high dose, single or two shots; about 5 received placebo; per-sample allocation not given. The study sampled participants on day 63 after the first vaccine or placebo injection. Libraries were prepared by immunoSEQ multiplex PCR; TCRdb keeps only in-frame clonotypes and omits some of them. The table lists some 640,000 clones, around 89% of them singletons. The sample here was peripheral blood, taken in a trial of Ad26.COV2.S vaccine versus placebo. These receptors were collected from a person between 18 and 65 years old who received the Ad26.COV2.S COVID-19 vaccine or a placebo.

The V and J genes are TRBV11-2 and TRBJ1-5; 7 bases are shared with TRBD1. The CDR3 covers 15 residues. The germline V gene has CDR1 SGHAT and CDR2 FQNNGV. Germline trimming cut 3 bases from V and 6 bases from J; bases unmatched to any gene: 8. CDR3: CASSFSPAGGQPQHF. The CDR3 nucleotides are TGTGCCAGCAGCTTCTCTCCTGCAGGGGGTCAGCCCCAGCATTTT.

This clone has a handful of counts. This chain connects TRBV5-4 to TRBJ2-1, with TRBD2 matching 11 bases. Per germline, CDR1 SGHNT and CDR2 YYREEE (reference sequence). CDR3 length: 16 residues. J was trimmed by 4 bases and V by 4 bases; bases with no gene match: 7. The CDR3 protein is CASSPLRTSGYNEQFF. Written as DNA, the CDR3 is TGTGCCAGCAGCCCACTACGGACTAGCGGGTACAATGAGCAGTTCTTC. The entire variable domain, with the rest obtained from reference TRBV5-4 and TRBJ2-1, is as follows: ETGVTQSPTHLIKTRGQQVTLRCSSQSGHNTVSWYQQALGQGPQFIFQYYREEENGRGNFPPRFSGLQFPNYSSELNVNALELDDSALYLCASSPLRTSGYNEQFFGPGTRLTVL.

As regards this clone: Other DNA variants within this sample encode the same CDR3. The chain couples TRBV18 to TRBJ2-7, with D possibly being TRBD2 (5 bases). The germline V and J ends were trimmed by 0 bases and 4 bases, with 10 bases remaining between them. There are 14 residues in the CDR3. Germline V gives CDR1 KGHSH, CDR2 LQKENI. CDR3 in amino acids: CASSPPIRTYEQYF. CDR3 DNA sequence: TGTGCCAGCTCACCACCAATCAGGACTTACGAGCAGTACTTC.

The chain uses TRBV11-2 and TRBJ1-3, with 8 bases fitting TRBD1. Germline V lookup: CDR1 SGHAT, CDR2 FQNNGV. The CDR3 consists of 16 residues. The trim removed 5 bases at V and 6 bases at J, leaving 12 bases unmatched. The CDR3 loop is CASSPMTGEVENTIYF. The CDR3 bases are TGTGCCAGCAGCCCGATGACAGGGGAGGTTGAAAACACCATATATTTT.

The V call is TRBV19, the J call TRBJ1-1, with D perhaps TRBD1 (5 bases). The CDR3 runs to 14 residues. CDR1 and CDR2 (germline): LNHDA, SQIVND (reference sequence). V lost 7 bases and J lost 6, with 18 bases in between. Here the CDR3 DNA reads TGTGCCAGTACCGTATTAAGGGGATCCGCTGAAGCTTTCTTT. It codes for CASTVLRGSAEAFF.

This clone was counted a few times. The chain employs TRBV5-1 and TRBJ1-5; TRBD1 is a possible D gene (5 bases). The CDR3 loop spans 14 amino acids. Trimming cost V 4 bases and J 6 bases, with 14 bases left between them. Per the germline V gene, CDR1 is SGHRS and CDR2 is YFSETQ. The CDR3 loop reads CASSPTGPGQPQHF. The DNA for the CDR3 is TGCGCCAGCAGCCCTACAGGTCCGGGTCAGCCCCAGCATTTT. Combining the CDR3 with reference TRBV5-1 and TRBJ1-5 gives the whole variable domain KAGVTQTPRYLIKTRGQQVTLSCSPISGHRSVSWYQQTPGQGLQFLFEYFSETQRNKGNFPGRFSGRQFSNSRSEMNVSTLELGDSALYLCASSPTGPGQPQHFGDGTRLSIL.

The genes are TRBV29-1 and TRBJ2-5, with 14 positions matching TRBD2. After removal of 6 bases from V and 10 bases from J, the junction contained 13 bases not matched to a gene. The V gene's germline CDR1 is SQVTM and CDR2 ANQGSEA. The CDR3 is made up of 15 amino acids. In DNA form, the CDR3 reads TGCAGCGTAGGGACTAGCGGGGGCCCTTCCGGAGTCCAGTACTTC. Translated: CSVGTSGGPSGVQYF.

The chain combines TRBV5-6 with TRBJ2-1; D uncertain. The V gene's germline CDR1 is SGHDT and CDR2 YYEEEE. The CDR3 is 14 amino acids. Trimming left V 1 base short and J 9 bases short, with 14 bases between. The CDR3 spells CASSLRRKKVEQFF. The CDR3 bases are TGTGCCAGCAGCTTGCGTCGGAAAAAAGTTGAGCAGTTCTTC.

The chain couples TRBV12-5 to TRBJ1-5, with 7 bases that match TRBD1. V shed 2 bases and J 4 bases; nucleotides not matched to a gene: 11. The CDR3 loop spans 17 amino acids. Germline V CDR1 and CDR2: LGHNT, FRNRAP. Here the CDR3 reads CASGLTRGQAINQPQHF. For the CDR3, the DNA is TGTGCTAGTGGTTTGACACGAGGACAGGCCATTAATCAGCCCCAGCATTTT. Variable domain in full (rest from reference TRBV12-5 and TRBJ1-5): DARVTQTPRHKVTEMGQEVTMRCQPILGHNTVFWYRQTMMQGLELLAYFRNRAPLDDSGMPKDRFSAEMPDATLATLKIQPSEPRDSAVYFCASGLTRGQAINQPQHFGDGTRLSIL.

The V and J genes are TRBV5-4 and TRBJ1-1, with D unresolved. V lost 3 bases and J lost 6, with 9 bases in between. Germline assignment: CDR1 SGHNT and CDR2 YYREEE (reference sequence). The CDR3 has 12 residues. The CDR3 DNA is TGTGCCAGCAGCTCCGGTGGGGCTGAAGCTTTCTTT. This gives the protein CASSSGGAEAFF.

CDR3 bases: TGTGCCTCCTCCGACCTCCACAATGAGCAGTTCTTC. It yields the protein CASSDLHNEQFF. The rearrangement uses TRBV24-1 and TRBJ2-1, with no clear D. Trimming removed 12 bases from V and 5 bases from J, with 13 bases in between. In germline, CDR1 is KGHDR, CDR2 SFDVKD. The CDR3 extends over 12 amino acids.

The rearrangement links TRBV11-3 to TRBJ2-3; a weak D match, TRBD2 (5 bases). V was pared by 5 bases and J by 0 bases, with 12 bases between. Germline lookup yields CDR1 SGHNT and CDR2 YENEEA. CDR3 length: 15 amino acids. CDR3 sequence: CASSPGWSSTDTQYF. The CDR3 DNA reads TGTGCCAGCAGCCCGGGGTGGTCTAGCACAGATACGCAGTATTTT. The variable domain in full, completed from reference TRBV11-3 and TRBJ2-3, reads EAGVVQSPRYKIIEKKQPVAFWCNPISGHNTLYWYLQNLGQGPELLIRYENEEAVDDSQLPKDRFSAERLKGVDSTLKIQPAELGDSAVYLCASSPGWSSTDTQYFGPGTRLTVL.

The CDR3 region is CASSNYPNEQFF. CDR3 coding DNA: TGTGCCAGTAGTAACTACCCAAATGAGCAGTTCTTC. The rearrangement links TRBV19 to TRBJ2-1; no reliable D call. The germline V gene has CDR1 LNHDA and CDR2 SQIVND (reference sequence). The CDR3 has 12 residues. V was cut by 4 bases and J by 7 bases, with 8 bases left in between.

The CDR3 DNA follows: TGTGCCAGCAGTTACCCCGGCGGGAGCTCCTACAATGAGCAGTTCTTC. Protein product: CASSYPGGSSYNEQFF. The V gene is TRBV6-5, the J gene TRBJ2-1; 7 bases line up with TRBD2. Germline V gene lookup returns CDR1 MNHEY and CDR2 SVGAGI. Trimming at V came to 2 bases and at J to 0 bases, leaving 4 bases not matched to a gene. The CDR3 sequence is 16 residues long.

In regard to this clone: The sample holds other DNA sequences that translate to the same CDR3. V gene TRBV3-1 (or the pseudogene TRBV3-2) combines with J gene TRBJ2-3; D unresolved. The CDR3 is 13 amino acids. Germline V gene data show CDR1 as LGHDT and CDR2 as YNNKEL (reference sequence). V lost 4 bases, J lost 1 base, and 6 bases lay in between. The CDR3 DNA follows: TGTGCCAGCAGCCTGCAGGGCACAGATACGCAGTATTTT. It yields the protein CASSLQGTDTQYF.

The rearrangement joins TRBV6-2 or TRBV6-3 to TRBJ2-5, with TRBD2 matching 7 bases. CDR3 length: 16 residues. Germline CDR1 is MNHEY and CDR2 is SVGEGT. The ends lost 6 bases at V and 2 bases at J; junction bases unmatched: 12. The CDR3 region is CASRPHGKAGQETQYF. CDR3 coding DNA: TGTGCCAGCAGACCTCACGGGAAAGCGGGGCAAGAGACCCAGTACTTC.

The chain employs TRBV21-1 and TRBJ1-2; TRBD1, the table's D call, was not compared with the DNA. TRBV21-1 is classified as a pseudogene. This CDR3 contains 12 residues. The CDR3 DNA sequence: TGTGCCAGCAGCACACAGGGATATGGCTACACCTTC. Its protein is CASSTQGYGYTF.

This clone is a singleton in its sample. This sequence joins TRBV19 and TRBJ2-3; 9 bases are shared with TRBD1. J lost 5 bases, V lost 7 bases, and 7 bases had no gene match. The V gene's germline CDR1 is LNHDA and CDR2 SQIVND (reference sequence). This CDR3 has 14 residues. For the CDR3, the DNA is TGTGCCAGTATGAGGACAGGGGACGTAGATACGCAGTATTTT. Its translation: CASMRTGDVDTQYF.

The chain combines TRBV10-3 with TRBJ1-2, with 8 bases lining up with TRBD1. V lost 9 bases and J lost 7; bases outside the gene matches: 13. The germline V gene encodes CDR1 ENHRY and CDR2 SYGVKD. CDR3 length: 14 residues. The CDR3 spells CAMRGGQELSGYTF. CDR3 in DNA: TGTGCCATGAGGGGGGGACAGGAATTGAGTGGCTACACCTTC.